The 19 T cell receptor beta chains below were found in one sample sequenced in a study of shared clonotypes between healthy human individuals. Repertoires were generated with immunoSEQ multiplex PCR, while TCRdb's copy carries only in-frame clones and drops some. The repertoire holds 2.3 million or so clones, with 80% to 95% as singletons. Material: naive CD4+ T cells from PBMCs. Subset specified: CD45RA+ positively selected. The receptor source for this set is a man aged 18 to 30 in good health. Some clones in this sample may be carry-over from other donors' samples.

This chain uses TRBV4-3 with TRBJ1-2, with D unresolved. In germline, CDR1 is LGHNA, CDR2 YSLEER. V lost 0 bases, J lost 6 bases, and 14 bases lay in between. The CDR3 is 15 amino acids. CDR3 amino acids: CASSQEKATRNGYTF. CDR3 in DNA: TGCGCCAGCAGCCAAGAAAAGGCGACAAGAAATGGCTACACCTTC.

The sample holds one count of this clone. V and J are TRBV2 and TRBJ2-1, with 12 bases fitting TRBD2. Trimming cost V 7 bases and J 8 bases; bases outside gene matches: 9. Germline CDR1 is SNHLY and CDR2 is FYNNEI. This CDR3 is built from 15 residues. The CDR3 DNA reads TGTGCCAGCAAGCTACTAGCGGGAGGAGGCTATGAGCAGTTCTTC. Encoded protein: CASKLLAGGGYEQFF.

The chain carries TRBV30 and TRBJ2-7; 7 nucleotides match TRBD1. Unmatched junction bases numbered 5, after V lost 3 bases and J lost 3 bases. The CDR3 contains 13 residues. Germline V gene lookup returns CDR1 GTSNPN and CDR2 SVGIG (reference sequence). The CDR3 DNA follows: TGTGCCTGGAGAAGGACAGGCGTCTACGAGCAGTACTTC. Its protein product is CAWRRTGVYEQYF.

The chain couples TRBV5-1 to TRBJ2-2; D unclear. Per germline, CDR1 SGHRS and CDR2 YFSETQ. The V gene lost 0 bases and the J gene lost 1 base, with 16 bases spanning the gap. This CDR3 has 18 residues. CDR3 coding DNA: TGCGCCAGCAGCTTGGCCGACGGGCGCCTGGGGAACACCGGGGAGCTGTTTTTT. As protein: CASSLADGRLGNTGELFF. Full variable domain (missing parts from reference TRBV5-1 and TRBJ2-2): KAGVTQTPRYLIKTRGQQVTLSCSPISGHRSVSWYQQTPGQGLQFLFEYFSETQRNKGNFPGRFSGRQFSNSRSEMNVSTLELGDSALYLCASSLADGRLGNTGELFFGEGSRLTVL.

The gene calls are TRBV29-1 and TRBJ2-5, with a possible D match to TRBD1 (5 bases). The CDR3 is 14 amino acids. The V gene's germline CDR1 is SQVTM and CDR2 ANQGSEA. V dropped 8 bases and J dropped 4 bases, with 20 bases sitting between them. The CDR3 DNA follows: TGCAGCCTCTCGTGGTCACCCCAGGGAGAGACCCAGTACTTC. As protein: CSLSWSPQGETQYF.

The chain joins TRBV11-2 to TRBJ2-7, with D perhaps matching TRBD1 (5 bases). Trimming removed 3 bases at V and 2 bases at J, with 11 bases between. Germline CDR1 is SGHAT and CDR2 is FQNNGV. This CDR3 has 14 residues. In DNA, the CDR3 is TGTGCCAGCAGCTTTGTATGGACACCCTACGAGCAGTACTTC. Its translation is CASSFVWTPYEQYF.

This chain joins TRBV9 and TRBJ1-4, with D tentatively TRBD1 (5 bases). CDR3 length: 14 amino acids. V gave up 4 bases and J gave up 8 bases, with 15 bases separating them. The germline CDR1 and CDR2 sequences are SGDLS and YYNGEE. CDR3: CASSFAGGGEKLFF. CDR3 in DNA: TGTGCCAGCAGCTTTGCGGGGGGAGGAGAAAAACTGTTTTTT.

The chain uses TRBV25-1 and TRBJ1-5; D gene unclear. V lost 1 base to trimming and J lost 1 base, with 8 bases between them. Germline lookup yields CDR1 MGHDK and CDR2 SYGVNS. CDR3 length equals 15 residues. The CDR3 DNA reads TGTGCCAGCAGTGAATCCGGAGGGAGCAATCAGCCCCAGCATTTT. Amino acids: CASSESGGSNQPQHF.

The rearrangement links TRBV9 to TRBJ2-2; D ambiguous. The germline gives CDR1 SGDLS, CDR2 YYNGEE. V was cut by 4 bases and J by 2 bases, with 6 bases left in between. CDR3 length: 13 residues. CDR3 amino acids: CASSRVNTGELFF. CDR3 nucleotide sequence: TGTGCCAGCAGCCGAGTTAACACCGGGGAGCTGTTTTTT.

CDR3 sequence: CASSYSSSGMSETQYF. The CDR3 DNA reads TGTGCCAGCAGTTACTCCAGTAGCGGGATGTCGGAGACCCAGTACTTC. This sequence joins TRBV6-6 and TRBJ2-5; TRBD2 matches at 8 bases. Germline V CDR1 and CDR2: MNHNY, SVGAGI (reference sequence). V shed 0 bases and J 5 bases; nucleotides not matched to a gene: 8. The CDR3 length is 16 residues.

This clone was picked up a small number of times. V gene TRBV28 combines with J gene TRBJ1-5; D is perhaps TRBD1 (6 bases). This CDR3 region has 14 residues. Germline V lookup: CDR1 MDHEN, CDR2 SYDVKM. V was clipped by 3 bases and J by 7 bases, with 13 bases between them. CDR3 bases: TGTGCCAGCAGTTTTTGGGGGGCAGGGCAGCCCCAGCATTTT. Protein sequence: CASSFWGAGQPQHF.

The chain employs TRBV7-9 and TRBJ1-2; D is unresolved. V lost 5 bases to trimming and J lost 8 bases, with 15 bases between them. Per the germline V gene, CDR1 is SEHNR and CDR2 is FQNEAQ (reference sequence). The CDR3 consists of 13 residues. The CDR3 nucleotides are TGTGCCAGCAGCCTCAGTCGGACCGAGGGCTACACCTTC. It translates to CASSLSRTEGYTF.

V and J are TRBV5-4 and TRBJ2-5; 10 nucleotides line up with TRBD2. V gave up 1 base and J gave up 1 base; unmatched junction bases: 4. The CDR3 is made up of 16 amino acids. Germline assignment: CDR1 SGHNT and CDR2 YYREEE (reference sequence). The CDR3 sequence is CASSLIGLAVQETQYF. The CDR3 DNA reads as TGTGCCAGCAGCTTGATAGGACTAGCGGTCCAAGAGACCCAGTACTTC.

Concerning this clone: The same CDR3 can be traced to other DNA sequences in this sample. The V and J genes are TRBV18 and TRBJ2-5; D remains ambiguous. The germline V gene has CDR1 KGHSH and CDR2 LQKENI. The CDR3 is made up of 13 amino acids. Trimming took off 3 bases at V and 1 base at J, with 6 bases between the two ends. The CDR3 here is CASSPGSQETQYF. Written as DNA, the CDR3 is TGTGCCAGCTCACCTGGCAGCCAAGAGACCCAGTACTTC.

This clone was recorded once. V usage is TRBV11-3 and J usage is TRBJ1-1, with 8 bases that match TRBD1. J was trimmed by 1 base and V by 4 bases; bases with no gene match: 2. The CDR3 loop spans 14 amino acids. Germline values: CDR1 SGHNT, CDR2 YENEEA. This chain's CDR3 is CASSSGTGNTEAFF. DNA for the CDR3: TGTGCCAGCAGCTCCGGGACAGGGAACACTGAAGCTTTCTTT.

This chain connects TRBV7-2 to TRBJ2-7; 10 bases line up with TRBD1. CDR1 is SGHTA and CDR2 is FQGNSA in the germline V gene. The CDR3 contains 13 residues. Unmatched junction bases numbered 4, after V lost 5 bases and J lost 6 bases. In nucleotides, the CDR3 is TGTGCCAGCAGCCTCCGGGACAGGGGCGAGCAGTACTTC. This translates into CASSLRDRGEQYF.

The chain has TRBV10-3 and TRBJ2-5; 10 bases are a match to TRBD2. Germline V gene lookup returns CDR1 ENHRY and CDR2 SYGVKD. Germline trimming cut 3 bases from V and 2 bases from J; bases unmatched to any gene: 12. This CDR3 has 18 amino acids. This chain's CDR3 is CAISDRVQLAGTQETQYF. The CDR3 nucleotides read TGTGCCATCAGTGATCGGGTACAACTAGCGGGAACTCAAGAGACCCAGTACTTC.

The chain uses TRBV18 and TRBJ1-3; 8 bases are shared with TRBD1. The junction had 12 bases not matched to a gene; V was cut back by 4 bases and J by 4 bases. CDR3 length equals 17 residues. Germline V gene sequence: CDR1 KGHSH, CDR2 LQKENI. CDR3 sequence (DNA): TGTGCCAGCTCACTCATCTCCGGGACAGGTGAAGGAAACACCATATATTTT. Protein product: CASSLISGTGEGNTIYF.

As regards this clone: This same CDR3 is encoded by further DNA sequences in the sample. V usage is TRBV28 and J usage is TRBJ1-5; D is undetermined. The CDR3 runs 15 residues. Trimming left V 2 bases short and J 1 base short, with 9 bases between. The germline gives CDR1 MDHEN, CDR2 SYDVKM. For the CDR3, the DNA is TGTGCCAGCAGTTTACCGGGCAGGAGCAATCAGCCCCAGCATTTT. Translated: CASSLPGRSNQPQHF.